One and the same sample provided the 7 T cell receptor beta chains below, sequenced in a study of technical replicates of blood from a handful of donors. The protocol was immunoSEQ multiplex PCR, while the TCRdb copy is restricted to in-frame clones and leaves out a portion. The repertoire holds about 80,000 clones, with over 95% as singletons. The sequenced material came from T cells isolated from PBMCs. The origin of the receptors is a human donor in good health.

This chain links TRBV11-2 with TRBJ2-7; TRBD2 aligns across 10 bases. There are 17 residues in the CDR3. Germline V gene data show CDR1 as SGHAT and CDR2 as FQNNGV. J lost 3 bases, V lost 6 bases, and 14 bases had no gene match. The DNA for the CDR3 is TGTGCCAGCAGTTTATCCTTTAGGACTAGCGGAGTCTACGAGCAGTACTTC. Its protein product is CASSLSFRTSGVYEQYF.

This sequence joins TRBV29-1 and TRBJ2-2, with D hard to call. From germline, CDR1 is SQVTM and CDR2 ANQGSEA. The length of the CDR3 is 11 residues. V dropped 6 bases and J dropped 7 bases, with 9 bases sitting between them. CDR3 bases: TGCAGCGTATTTGAGTTCGGGGAGCTGTTTTTT. Translation gives CSVFEFGELFF.

V and J are TRBV5-5 and TRBJ1-4, with D perhaps TRBD1 (5 bases). This CDR3 is built from 16 residues. Trimming pared 6 bases from V and 6 bases from J, leaving 21 bases between. In germline, CDR1 is SGHKS, CDR2 YYEKEE (reference sequence). The CDR3 is CASNPLGGRKDEKLFF. The CDR3 DNA follows: TGTGCCAGCAACCCGTTGGGGGGAAGGAAGGATGAAAAACTGTTTTTT.

The CDR3 region is CASTGGLEQYF. The CDR3, as DNA: TGTGCCAGCACAGGGGGCTTGGAGCAGTACTTC. The genes are TRBV4-2 and TRBJ2-7, with TRBD1 identical over 8 bases. Trimming took 7 bases from V and 7 from J; bases not matched to a gene: 3. Germline assignment: CDR1 LGHNA and CDR2 YNFKEQ. This CDR3 is built from 11 residues.

The J gene is TRBJ2-4, the V gene TRBV2; 9 bases are a match to TRBD2. V lost 7 bases, J lost 1 base, and 5 bases stayed unmatched. CDR3 size: 15 residues. Germline lookup yields CDR1 SNHLY and CDR2 FYNNEI. The CDR3 here is CASTAGGPAKNIQYF. CDR3 coding DNA: TGTGCCAGCACGGCGGGAGGGCCTGCCAAAAACATTCAGTACTTC.

This clone came up once. The V gene is TRBV11-3, the J gene TRBJ2-3; 10 bases line up with TRBD2. The CDR3 is 16 amino acids. Trimming at V came to 0 bases and at J to 4 bases, leaving 4 bases not matched to a gene. CDR1 SGHNT and CDR2 YENEEA come from the germline V gene. CDR3 amino acids: CASSLEIAGGADTQYF. CDR3 bases: TGTGCCAGCAGCTTAGAAATAGCGGGAGGTGCAGATACGCAGTATTTT.

In this sample, this clone turned up once. This chain links TRBV6-4 with TRBJ1-1; tentative D call: TRBD1 (6 bases). V was pared by 5 bases and J by 10 bases, with 14 bases between. CDR1 is MRHNA, CDR2 SNTAGT, per germline. The CDR3 has 12 amino acids. This CDR3 reads CASSFRDTGAFF. In nucleotides, the CDR3 is TGTGCCAGCAGTTTCCGGGACACAGGAGCTTTCTTT.